This section outlines one T cell receptor beta chain sequence together with its context. Its antigen is as yet unknown. This entry is derived from a study of CD8 T cells in Susac syndrome. Whole-study results and caveats: Within Susac syndrome CD4+ T cell repertoires, clonal expansion was not evident.

With random hexamers, reverse transcription was performed on roughly 0.5 to 1 ug of RNA. TCRdb called the immunoSEQ multiplex PCR reads again in MiXCR, with one record for every CDR3 protein. This table holds about 120,000 distinct CDR3 sequences, 96% found once. V lost 9 bases, J lost 6 bases, and 7 bases stayed unmatched. The CDR3 is made up of 14 amino acids. Germline V gene lookup returns CDR1 KGHDR and CDR2 SFDVKD. Sequencing of TCR beta drew on CD8+ and CD4+ T cells from blood. All included Susac syndrome patients satisfied recently defined diagnostic criteria for definite or probable disease. The rearrangement uses TRBV24-1 and TRBJ2-1, with 10 bases that match TRBD2. Material for sequencing was CD4+ T cells from PBMCs. This clonotype was sampled from a human donor with Susac syndrome. CDR3 protein: CATATSGLGNEQFF. CDR3 DNA: TGTGCCACCGCGACTAGCGGGCTGGGCAATGAGCAGTTCTTC.